This is a list of T cell receptor beta chains from one sample in a study of blood T cell repertoires in COVID-19. Assay used: immunoSEQ multiplex PCR; TCRdb lists only in-frame clones, some missing. The data show fewer than 250,000 clones, about 85% seen once. Source material: peripheral blood. The receptors originated from a man between 60 and 70 years old with COVID-19, enrolled during active disease. CDR3s include the opening cysteine and the closing phenylalanine or tryptophan. A D gene is named only where the DNA matches it firmly. The size entry is marked missing in some rows and otherwise reads once, few, many or a size class.

>.|.|TRBV6-6|TRBJ2-7
CASSYGGQAHEQYF
TGTGCCAGCAGTTACGGTGGACAAGCCCACGAGCAGTACTTC
>.|.|TRBV6-1|TRBJ1-4
CASSEATGRVGEKLFF
TGTGCCAGCAGTGAAGCGACTGGCCGAGTCGGTGAAAAACTGTTTTTT
>.|.|TRBV30|TRBJ1-5
CAWSDQGNQPQHF
TGTGCCTGGAGTGACCAGGGGAATCAGCCCCAGCATTTT
>.|.|TRBV14|TRBJ1-3
CASSQLAGDSGNTIYF
TGTGCCAGCAGCCAGCTCGCCGGGGATTCAGGAAACACCATATATTTT
>.|.|TRBV6-6|TRBJ2-1
CASSYSRGYNEQFF
TGTGCCAGCAGTTACTCCCGCGGTTACAATGAGCAGTTCTTC
>.|TRBD1|TRBV6-6|TRBJ1-1
CASGQGSDTEAFF
TGTGCCAGCGGACAGGGTAGCGACACTGAAGCTTTCTTT
>.|.|TRBV6-2/TRBV6-3|TRBJ1-5
CASSLYRAAYSNQPQHF
TGTGCCAGCAGTTTGTACAGGGCGGCCTATAGCAATCAGCCCCAGCATTTT
>.|.|TRBV5-1|TRBJ1-6
CASSRDKDSSPLHF
TGCGCCAGCAGTCGGGACAAGGACAGTTCACCCCTCCACTTT
>.|.|TRBV3-1/TRBV3-2|TRBJ2-2
CASSQVRQLGTGELFF
TGTGCCAGCAGCCAAGTTAGGCAGCTAGGCACCGGGGAGCTGTTTTTT
>.|TRBD2|TRBV6-5|TRBJ2-7
CASSSGTSGRSEQYF
TGTGCCAGCAGTTCCGGGACTAGCGGGAGGAGCGAGCAGTACTTC
>.|.|TRBV30|TRBJ1-2
CAWSQFGGGYTF
TGTGCCTGGAGTCAGTTCGGCGGTGGCTACACCTTC
>once|.|TRBV2|TRBJ1-2
CASSASGSQITYGYTF
TGTGCCAGCAGTGCTTCAGGCAGCCAAATTACCTATGGCTACACCTTC
>.|TRBD1|TRBV12-3/TRBV12-4|TRBJ2-1
CASSWTGGNEQFF
TGTGCCAGCAGTTGGACAGGGGGTAATGAGCAGTTCTTC
>.|TRBD1|TRBV7-2|TRBJ1-2
CASSLADRITGYTF
TGTGCCAGCAGCTTAGCGGACAGGATAACTGGCTACACCTTC
>few|.|TRBV6-4|TRBJ2-2
CASSGVFQAGGELFF
TGTGCCAGCAGTGGGGTCTTTCAGGCCGGCGGGGAGCTGTTTTTT
>once|.|TRBV9|TRBJ2-1
CASSVGGARLGEQFF
TGTGCCAGCAGCGTAGGCGGGGCTAGATTAGGTGAGCAGTTCTTC
>.|TRBD2|TRBV30|TRBJ2-6
CAWINRGVAGANVLTF
TGTGCCTGGATAAACCGGGGGGTAGCTGGGGCCAACGTCCTGACTTTC
>few|.|TRBV27|TRBJ2-2
CASSFLANTGELFF
TGTGCCAGCAGTTTTTTAGCGAACACCGGGGAGCTGTTTTTT
>.|TRBD1|TRBV5-6|TRBJ2-7
CASSLRDSREQYF
TGTGCCAGCAGCCTCCGGGACAGCCGCGAGCAGTACTTC
>.|TRBD1|TRBV30|TRBJ2-7
CAWSASRGLHEQYF
TGTGCCTGGAGTGCGTCCAGGGGGCTGCACGAGCAGTACTTC
>.|TRBD1|TRBV5-4|TRBJ1-2
CASSTGGDGYTF
TGTGCCAGCAGCACAGGGGGCGATGGCTACACCTTC
>.|TRBD1|TRBV27|TRBJ2-3
CASSSGTGGTDTQYF
TGTGCCAGTTCCTCCGGGACAGGGGGCACAGATACGCAGTATTTT
>.|.|TRBV24-1|TRBJ2-3
CATSDLDFTDTQYF
TGTGCCACCAGTGACCTGGACTTTACAGATACGCAGTATTTT
>.|TRBD1|TRBV30|TRBJ1-2
CAWSVLGTGNYGYTF
TGTGCCTGGAGTGTACTGGGGACAGGAAACTATGGCTACACCTTC
>.|.|TRBV5-8|TRBJ1-2
CASSVVAPPGGYTF
TGTGCCAGCAGCGTGGTGGCGCCTCCCGGGGGCTACACCTTC
>.|.|TRBV9|TRBJ1-3
CASSVTGTGNTIYF
TGTGCCAGCAGCGTAACAGGAACTGGAAACACCATATATTTT
>.|TRBD1|TRBV5-1|TRBJ1-4
CASSWTGEEEKLFF
TGCGCCAGCAGCTGGACAGGGGAGGAGGAAAAACTGTTTTTT
>.|.|TRBV7-2|TRBJ1-4
CASSLWGRSFATNEKLFF
TGTGCCAGCAGCTTATGGGGCAGGAGTTTTGCAACTAATGAAAAACTGTTTTTT
>.|.|TRBV5-6|TRBJ2-1
CASTLGGGNEQFF
TGTGCCAGCACCCTGGGGGGAGGAAATGAGCAGTTCTTC
>.|TRBD2|TRBV27|TRBJ2-7
CASSRRLAGYYEQYF
TGTGCCAGCAGTCGCCGACTAGCGGGGTATTACGAGCAGTACTTC
>.|TRBD1|TRBV15|TRBJ1-1
CATSRTDRVPPEAFF
TGTGCCACCAGCAGAACGGACAGGGTTCCTCCTGAAGCTTTCTTT
>.|.|TRBV12-3/TRBV12-4|TRBJ1-2
CASSIRVSYGYTF
TGTGCCAGCAGTATCAGGGTCAGCTATGGCTACACCTTC
>.|TRBD1|TRBV4-1|TRBJ1-1
CASSPRGGQGVRIPGVNTEAFF
TGCGCCAGCAGCCCAAGAGGGGGACAGGGGGTCCGAATTCCCGGAGTGAACACTGAAGCTTTCTTT
>.|.|TRBV7-9|TRBJ1-4
CASSFPTGLNEKLFF
TGTGCCAGCAGCTTCCCCACAGGGTTAAATGAAAAACTGTTTTTT
>.|.|TRBV30|TRBJ1-3
CAWSVRGVRGNTIYF
TGTGCCTGGAGTGTTCGCGGGGTTAGGGGAAACACCATATATTTT
>once|.|TRBV11-3|TRBJ2-3
CASSLSQFEDTQYF
TGTGCCAGCAGCTTATCTCAGTTTGAAGATACGCAGTATTTT
>.|TRBD1|TRBV4-3|TRBJ1-5
CASSQDTLGQALQHF
TGCGCCAGCAGCCAAGACACTCTAGGACAGGCACTCCAGCATTTT
>.|TRBD1|TRBV19|TRBJ1-2
CASSISGQGFYGYTF
TGTGCCAGTAGTATATCGGGACAGGGGTTCTATGGCTACACCTTC